This TCR beta chain emerged from a study of T cell repertoires in cytomegalovirus infection. As for the study in general: Based on public TCR beta signatures, there were indications of CMV infection and of a matching HLA type.

MiXCR, run by TCRdb on the reads, gives a single entry per CDR3 protein. The sample carries about 320,000 distinct CDR3 sequences, over 7.5% recorded once. This clonotype has just a few counts. Germline-derived CDR1 and CDR2 are SQVTM and ANQGSEA. The CDR3 contains 10 residues. The chain joins TRBV29-1 to TRBJ2-1; D unresolved. Sequencing input: PBMCs. The sequence was obtained from a human donor in good health (CMV status not recorded). Some clones in this sample may be carry-over from other donors' samples. The CDR3 DNA is TGCGGCGCCTTTGGGAATGAGCAGTTCTTC. This encodes CGAFGNEQFF.